The source of this TCR beta chain is a study of blood T cell repertoires in COVID-19. Original handling: Quantification of nucleated cells was approximated via reference gene primer amplification. Sequenced by immunoSEQ multiplex PCR; TCRdb stores in-frame clones only, minus some. V and J calls and clone size follow that table, whereas D and trimming were derived from the DNA. The sample shows 150,000 or so clones, 70% to 85% of them seen only once. Germline CDR1 and CDR2: LGHNA and YSLEER. Trimming shortened V by 1 base and J by 4 bases, and 13 bases separated the two germline ends. The CDR3 consists of 15 residues. Cohort 3 donors counted as recovered after two negative PCRs, clearance, or resolved symptoms.

This receptor was taken from a man aged 45-65 years who had recovered from COVID-19. Specimen: PBMCs or T cells enriched from blood (not recorded which). V is TRBV4-3 and J is TRBJ1-2; D remains unclear. Written as DNA, the CDR3 is TGCGCCAGCAGCCAAGGGTCAGGAATAAGCTATGGCTACACCTTC. Translated: CASSQGSGISYGYTF.